Listed here are 9 T cell receptor beta chains from one sample, sequenced in a study of blood T cell repertoires in COVID-19. Clones were read by immunoSEQ multiplex PCR, and TCRdb kept only the in-frame ones, dropping some. The profile shows about 380,000 clones, around 89% of them singletons. Sequencing used peripheral blood. The receptors were sampled from a man aged 35 to 55 with acute or convalescent COVID-19.

The rearrangement joins TRBV2 to TRBJ1-1; the match to TRBD1 covers 8 bases. The CDR3 totals 13 residues. Trimming at V came to 10 bases and at J to 5 bases, leaving 9 bases not matched to a gene. The germline V gene has CDR1 SNHLY and CDR2 FYNNEI. The CDR3 sequence: CATQPTGGTEAFF. The CDR3 bases are TGTGCCACCCAACCTACAGGGGGGACTGAAGCTTTCTTT.

This clone was seen just once. This sequence joins TRBV21-1 and TRBJ2-7; the tabulated D call, TRBD1, remains unverified against the DNA. TRBV21-1 is a known pseudogene. This CDR3 comprises 17 residues. In DNA form, the CDR3 reads TGTGCCAGCAGCCTTTCGAACCGGGACAGAACCTCCTACGAGCAGTACTTC. It is translated as CASSLSNRDRTSYEQYF.

This chain joins TRBV7-2 and TRBJ2-2; TRBD1 might be the D (7 bases). The CDR3 extends over 14 amino acids. V lost 3 bases and J 6 bases, leaving 11 bases between the germline ends. Germline V lookup: CDR1 SGHTA, CDR2 FQGNSA. CDR3 in DNA: TGTGCCAGCAGCTTGGAGGGACAGTCCGGGGAGCTGTTTTTT. Translated: CASSLEGQSGELFF.

The chain links TRBV5-1 to TRBJ2-1; 7 positions match TRBD2. The CDR3 extends over 15 amino acids. J lost 0 bases, V lost 0 bases, and 0 bases had no gene match. CDR1 is SGHRS and CDR2 is YFSETQ in the germline V gene. The CDR3 loop is CASSLGTSSYNEQFF. Here the CDR3 DNA reads TGCGCCAGCAGCTTGGGGACTAGCTCCTACAATGAGCAGTTCTTC.

The chain employs TRBV11-2 and TRBJ1-5, with TRBD1 identical over 8 bases. V was clipped by 5 bases and J by 4 bases; unmatched bases: 4. Germline CDR1 reads SGHAT; CDR2 reads FQNNGV. This CDR3 has 14 residues. CDR3 sequence (DNA): TGTGCCAGCAGCCCGACAGGGGATAATCAGCCCCAGCATTTT. Amino acids: CASSPTGDNQPQHF. Combining the CDR3 with reference TRBV11-2 and TRBJ1-5 gives the whole variable domain EAGVAQSPRYKIIEKRQSVAFWCNPISGHATLYWYQQILGQGPKLLIQFQNNGVVDDSQLPKDRFSAERLKGVDSTLKIQPAKLEDSAVYLCASSPTGDNQPQHFGDGTRLSIL.

J is TRBJ2-7 and V is TRBV6-6; D gene uncertain. Per the germline V gene, CDR1 is MNHNY and CDR2 is SVGAGI (reference sequence). V lost 7 bases and J lost 2, with 15 bases in between. This CDR3 comprises 14 residues. CDR3 DNA sequence: TGTGCCAGCACCCCCCCCGGTTTACCCTACGAGCAGTACTTC. Residues: CASTPPGLPYEQYF.

The J gene is TRBJ1-2, the V gene TRBV9, with D tentatively TRBD1 (6 bases). The CDR3 contains 14 residues. Germline CDR1 is SGDLS and CDR2 is YYNGEE. V was clipped by 2 bases and J by 0 bases, with 8 bases between them. CDR3 in DNA: TGTGCCAGCAGCGTCGGGACAACTAACTATGGCTACACCTTC. Its translation is CASSVGTTNYGYTF.

The chain recombines TRBV30 with TRBJ2-1, with 7 positions matching TRBD1. Unmatched junction bases numbered 4, after V lost 2 bases and J lost 0 bases. Germline V gives CDR1 GTSNPN, CDR2 SVGIG (reference sequence). The CDR3 contains 15 residues. CDR3 loop: CAWSRGQSSYNEQFF. The CDR3, as DNA: TGTGCCTGGAGTAGGGGACAGAGCTCCTACAATGAGCAGTTCTTC. The full variable domain, with the rest looked up from reference TRBV30 and TRBJ2-1, is SQTIHQWPATLVQPVGSPLSLECTVEGTSNPNLYWYRQAAGRGLQLLFYSVGIGQISSEVPQNLSASRPQDRQFILSSKKLLLSDSGFYLCAWSRGQSSYNEQFFGPGTRLTVL.

This clone came up a few times. The junction departs from the called germline gene at one end, perhaps through a read error. This rearrangement joins TRBV10-1 to TRBJ2-7; D gene ambiguous. CDR1 and CDR2 from the germline V gene are WNHNN and SYGVQD (reference sequence). The CDR3 length is 12 residues. The CDR3 here is CASGDISYEQYF. In nucleotides, the CDR3 is TGCGCCAGCGGTGACATCTCCTACGAGCAGTACTTC.